This paragraph reports one T cell receptor (beta chain). Its matching antigen is unknown. These data belong to a study of shared clonotypes between healthy human individuals. As defined, naive CD8 cells were CD45RO-negative and positively selected for CCR7, with terminally differentiated effector memory CD45RA+ cells excluded. The assay was immunoSEQ multiplex PCR, and TCRdb's table has in-frame clones only and misses some. The data contain roughly 2.1 million clones, 85% to 95% of them seen just once; the ten biggest clones take up about 1.8%. Findings and limits, study-wide: Incomplete sequencing of sorted subsets was indicated by rarefaction despite large depth.

Trimming took off 8 bases at V and 2 bases at J, with 12 bases between the two ends. There are 14 residues in the CDR3. In germline, CDR1 is MDHEN, CDR2 SYDVKM. This clonotype was obtained from a man between 18 and 29 years old in good health. Some clones in this sample may be carry-over from other donors' samples. The chain uses TRBV28 and TRBJ1-4; maybe TRBD1 (5 bases). Material: naive CD8+ T cells from PBMCs. DNA of the CDR3: TGTGCCAGCGCGCTCGACAGTACTAATGAAAAACTGTTTTTT. Protein sequence: CASALDSTNEKLFF.